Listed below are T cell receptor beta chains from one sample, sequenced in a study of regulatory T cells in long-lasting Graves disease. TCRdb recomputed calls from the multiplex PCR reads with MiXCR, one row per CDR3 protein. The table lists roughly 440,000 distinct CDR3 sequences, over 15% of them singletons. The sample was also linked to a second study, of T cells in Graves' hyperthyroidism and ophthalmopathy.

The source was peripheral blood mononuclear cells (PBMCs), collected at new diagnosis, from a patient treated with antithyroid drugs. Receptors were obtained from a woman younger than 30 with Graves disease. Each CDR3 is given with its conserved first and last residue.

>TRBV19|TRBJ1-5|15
CASSIRQYSNQPQHF
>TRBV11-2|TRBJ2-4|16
CASSLFASGSGNIQYF
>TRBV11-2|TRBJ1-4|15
CASSLGGARDEKLFF
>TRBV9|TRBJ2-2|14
CASGGRTPTGELFF
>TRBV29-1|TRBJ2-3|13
CSVDQRSTDTQYF
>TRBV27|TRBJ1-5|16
CASSPFSGWSNQPQHF
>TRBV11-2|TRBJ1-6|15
CASSLEGQDNSPLHF
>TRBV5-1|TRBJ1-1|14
CASSFLTGDTEAFF
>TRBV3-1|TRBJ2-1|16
CASSQAGRVKDNEQFF
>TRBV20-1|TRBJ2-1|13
CSAYSPGDNEQFF
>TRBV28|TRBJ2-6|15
CASSSMSSGANVLTF
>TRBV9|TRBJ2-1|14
CASSVRGNHNEQFF
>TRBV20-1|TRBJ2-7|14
CSAPGRGGIYEQYF
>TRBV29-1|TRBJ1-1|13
CSVSLGQNTEAFF
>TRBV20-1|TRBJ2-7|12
CSATGANHEQYF
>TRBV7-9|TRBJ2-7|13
CASSLEDLYEQYF
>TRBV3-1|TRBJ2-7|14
CASTGTSGTAKQYF
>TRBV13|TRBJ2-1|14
CASSASVTYNEQFF
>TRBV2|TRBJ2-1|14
CASSRQGPYNEQFF
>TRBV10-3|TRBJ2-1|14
CAISEVAGGYEQFF
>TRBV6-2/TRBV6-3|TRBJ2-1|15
CASSSATAVGSEQFF
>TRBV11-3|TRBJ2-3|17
CASSLGWESSRTDTQYF
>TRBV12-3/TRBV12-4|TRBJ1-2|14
CASSYDRANYGYTF
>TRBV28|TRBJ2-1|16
CASSLVAGGPYNEQFF
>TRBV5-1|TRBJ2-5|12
CASTGGQETQYF
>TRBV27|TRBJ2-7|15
CASSYLAGANYEQYF
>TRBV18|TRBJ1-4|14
CASSPTGTNEKLFF
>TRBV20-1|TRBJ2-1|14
CSVPLRGAYNEQFF
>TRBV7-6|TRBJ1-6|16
CASSRPGQGVGSPLHF
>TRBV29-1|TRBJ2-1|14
CSGRVAGAGGEQFF
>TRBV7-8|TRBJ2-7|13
CASSLSPRGEQYF
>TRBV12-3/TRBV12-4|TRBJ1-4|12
CASSDLNEKLFF
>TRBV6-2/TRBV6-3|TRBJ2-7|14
CASRPSGWAYEQYF
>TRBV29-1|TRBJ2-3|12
CSVEANTDTQYF
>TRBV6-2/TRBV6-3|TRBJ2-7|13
CASSYGLYYEQYF
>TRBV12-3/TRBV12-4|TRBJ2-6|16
CASSSDSLSLANVLTF
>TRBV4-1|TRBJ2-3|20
CASSLVRRLAGGPDADTQYF
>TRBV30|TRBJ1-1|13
CAWSVDGSTEAFF
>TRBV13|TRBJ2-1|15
CASSLNVGRWNEQFF
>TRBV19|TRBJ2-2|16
CASSPGQGAGTGELFF
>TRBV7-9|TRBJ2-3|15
CASSSLSGILDTQYF
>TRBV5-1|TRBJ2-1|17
CASSLQRGRGSYNEQFF
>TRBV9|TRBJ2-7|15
CASSADLSYSYEQYF
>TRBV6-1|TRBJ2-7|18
CASSESGSGRAVSYEQYF
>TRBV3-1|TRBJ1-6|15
CASSQGAGGNSPLHF
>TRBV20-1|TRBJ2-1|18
CSARLLAGGTSSYNEQFF
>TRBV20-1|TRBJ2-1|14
CSALTSGRSDEQFF
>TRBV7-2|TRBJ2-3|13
CASSLTLADTQYF
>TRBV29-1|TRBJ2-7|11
CSVGEGSEQYF
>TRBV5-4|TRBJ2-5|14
CASSLVGDVETQYF
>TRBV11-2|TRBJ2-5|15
CASSSRTGDQETQYF
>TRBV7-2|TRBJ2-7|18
CASSLGVLAGTISYEQYF
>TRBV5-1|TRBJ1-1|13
CASSVGQNTEAFF
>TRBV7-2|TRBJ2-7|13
CASRPGAGVEQYF
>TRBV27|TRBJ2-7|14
CASSLRARGHEQYF
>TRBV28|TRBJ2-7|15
CASMPASGDSYEQYF
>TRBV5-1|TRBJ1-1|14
CASNAGTANTEAFF
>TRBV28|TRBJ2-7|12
CASSFNIYEQYF
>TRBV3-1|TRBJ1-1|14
CASSWGQTNTEAFF
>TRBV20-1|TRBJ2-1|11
CSARRSNEQFF